A selection of T cell receptor beta chains follows, all from one sample in a study of T cells in Graves' hyperthyroidism and ophthalmopathy. Each CDR3 protein gets one entry after TCRdb re-called the multiplex PCR reads with MiXCR. The sample yields some 570,000 distinct CDR3 sequences, more than 15% seen once. The sequenced sample was blood. These receptors were taken from a young woman with Graves' ophthalmopathy. The conserved cysteine and the conserved F or W are not part of the CDR3 here.

v_call: TRBV28; j_call: TRBJ1-1; cdr3_aa: ASRPPGPNTEAF
v_call: TRBV3-1; j_call: TRBJ2-7; cdr3_aa: ASSQDTTSREQY
v_call: TRBV5-5; j_call: TRBJ2-1; cdr3_aa: ASSLTGGVGNEQF
v_call: TRBV27; j_call: TRBJ1-2; cdr3_aa: ASASSTLNDYGYT
v_call: TRBV28; j_call: TRBJ1-1; cdr3_aa: ASSPRQGAATEAF
v_call: TRBV15; j_call: TRBJ1-2; cdr3_aa: ATSSLFTDGDYGYT
v_call: TRBV20-1; j_call: TRBJ2-7; cdr3_aa: SAKEHGYEQY
v_call: TRBV4-1; j_call: TRBJ1-5; cdr3_aa: ASSQDSAGPQH
v_call: TRBV27; j_call: TRBJ2-3; cdr3_aa: ASATRDRGTDTQY
v_call: TRBV6-2/TRBV6-3; j_call: TRBJ2-7; cdr3_aa: ASRPFGLADYSYEQY
v_call: TRBV30; j_call: TRBJ2-7; cdr3_aa: AWTPGTAPYEQY
v_call: TRBV7-9; j_call: TRBJ1-4; cdr3_aa: ASSWTGTNEKLF
v_call: TRBV6-1; j_call: TRBJ2-3; cdr3_aa: AGQALRTDTQY
v_call: TRBV2; j_call: TRBJ2-3; cdr3_aa: ASSDPDRGSSTDTQY
v_call: TRBV2; j_call: TRBJ1-2; cdr3_aa: ASSESRGRRYGYT
v_call: TRBV30; j_call: TRBJ2-7; cdr3_aa: AWSVYAEAYEQY
v_call: TRBV30; j_call: TRBJ2-7; cdr3_aa: AWTKGGGDYEQY
v_call: TRBV11-3; j_call: TRBJ2-5; cdr3_aa: ASRPHGRRLQETQY
v_call: TRBV2; j_call: TRBJ1-5; cdr3_aa: ASMAEEIGNQPQH
v_call: TRBV28; j_call: TRBJ1-2; cdr3_aa: ASSLQDRVDGYT
v_call: TRBV12-3/TRBV12-4; j_call: TRBJ2-2; cdr3_aa: ASSSTGGTGGLF
v_call: TRBV2; j_call: TRBJ1-4; cdr3_aa: ATGGPRTTNEKLF
v_call: TRBV27; j_call: TRBJ1-6; cdr3_aa: ASSLTGSNSPLH
v_call: TRBV20-1; j_call: TRBJ1-5; cdr3_aa: SAGGQGGQPQH
v_call: TRBV28; j_call: TRBJ1-2; cdr3_aa: ASSRQGTVYAYT
v_call: TRBV20-1; j_call: TRBJ2-7; cdr3_aa: SAEPGLAGTNYEQY
v_call: TRBV28; j_call: TRBJ1-4; cdr3_aa: ASTSAASTNEKLF
v_call: TRBV30; j_call: TRBJ1-1; cdr3_aa: AWKNQNTEAF
v_call: TRBV2; j_call: TRBJ2-1; cdr3_aa: ASTWGYEQF
v_call: TRBV28; j_call: TRBJ2-5; cdr3_aa: ASSSPRGAHGETQY
v_call: TRBV11-3; j_call: TRBJ2-2; cdr3_aa: ASSPLPGVGTGELF
v_call: TRBV5-1; j_call: TRBJ2-3; cdr3_aa: ASSWDPSQVSDTQY
v_call: TRBV6-5; j_call: TRBJ1-1; cdr3_aa: ASSYSRGEAF
v_call: TRBV19; j_call: TRBJ1-1; cdr3_aa: ASSIGTGGPYTEAF
v_call: TRBV7-8; j_call: TRBJ2-2; cdr3_aa: ASSLRPSGTSGANTGELF
v_call: TRBV30; j_call: TRBJ2-1; cdr3_aa: AWSDLANEQF
v_call: TRBV30; j_call: TRBJ2-7; cdr3_aa: AWDRGAHEQY